The 10 T cell receptor beta chains below were found in one sample sequenced in a study of T cell responses to AZD1222 COVID-19 vaccine. Libraries were prepared by immunoSEQ multiplex PCR; TCRdb keeps only in-frame clonotypes and omits some of them. The sample shows about 150,000 clones, 90% of them seen only once. The sample consisted of peripheral blood, taken 28 days after the second AZD1222 dose. All receptors come from an adult who received the AZD1222 COVID-19 vaccine.

The chain combines TRBV27 with TRBJ1-1; D might be TRBD1 (5 bases). V was clipped by 3 bases and J by 4 bases, with 9 bases between them. Germline loops: CDR1 MNHEY, CDR2 SMNVEV (reference sequence). This CDR3 spans 13 amino acids. CDR3 amino acids: CASSLGGSTEAFF. The DNA for the CDR3 is TGTGCCAGCAGTTTGGGGGGGAGCACTGAAGCTTTCTTT.

This sequence joins TRBV30 and TRBJ1-4; the D is unclear. The CDR3 contains 17 residues. V lost 2 bases to trimming and J lost 0 bases, with 16 bases between them. CDR1 and CDR2 from the germline V gene are GTSNPN and SVGIG (reference sequence). CDR3 protein: CAWSKVRVKATNEKLFF. The CDR3 nucleotides are TGTGCCTGGAGTAAAGTTAGGGTGAAGGCAACTAATGAAAAACTGTTTTTT.

V usage is TRBV30 and J usage is TRBJ2-1; D perhaps matches TRBD2 (5 bases). Per the germline V gene, CDR1 is GTSNPN and CDR2 is SVGIG (reference sequence). Trimming took 0 bases from V and 6 from J, leaving 12 bases between them. The CDR3 covers 14 residues. The CDR3 DNA is TGTGCCTGGAGTGTAGCACTAGTTGCCAATGAGCAGTTCTTC. Translated, it gives CAWSVALVANEQFF.

This chain links TRBV27 with TRBJ2-3; D gene uncertain. From germline, CDR1 is MNHEY and CDR2 SMNVEV (reference sequence). With 1 base removed from V and 1 base from J, the gap between germline ends came to 3 bases. This CDR3 has 13 amino acids. The CDR3 DNA is TGTGCCAGCAGTTTATTCGGCACAGATACGCAGTATTTT. It is translated as CASSLFGTDTQYF.

The chain employs TRBV7-6 and TRBJ1-2; D remains ambiguous. Trimming left V 2 bases short and J 7 bases short, with 2 bases between. This CDR3 has 10 residues. In germline, CDR1 is SGHVS, CDR2 FNYEAQ. This chain's CDR3 is CASSLLGYTF. The CDR3 bases are TGTGCCAGCAGCTTACTTGGCTACACCTTC.

The chain is built from TRBV28 and TRBJ1-1; 7 nucleotides match TRBD1. The CDR3 has 15 amino acids. CDR1 and CDR2 from the germline V gene are MDHEN and SYDVKM. Trimming removed 5 bases from V and 1 base from J; junction bases left unmatched: 7. The CDR3 DNA reads TGTGCCAGCAGTCCAGACAGGGTGAGGAACACTGAAGCTTTCTTT. Protein sequence: CASSPDRVRNTEAFF.

This chain joins TRBV6-4 and TRBJ1-1; D gene ambiguous. Deletions cut 10 bases from V and 6 bases from J, with 21 bases between. CDR3 length equals 14 residues. Germline assignment: CDR1 MRHNA and CDR2 SNTAGT. DNA of the CDR3: TGTGCCACCTATCCTCGATCCGCACAGCCTGAAGCTTTCTTT. Translated: CATYPRSAQPEAFF.

The J gene is TRBJ1-1, the V gene TRBV5-8; D is uncertain. The germline CDR1 and CDR2 sequences are SGHTS and YDEGEE. The CDR3 spans 11 residues. V lost 0 bases and J 10 bases, leaving 7 bases between the germline ends. The CDR3 sequence is CASSLGWRAFF. CDR3 DNA sequence: TGTGCCAGCAGCTTGGGGTGGAGAGCTTTCTTT.

The chain carries TRBV4-1 and TRBJ1-4; D remains ambiguous. Looked up from germline, CDR1 is MGHRA and CDR2 is YSYEKL. This CDR3 is 14 amino acids long. Trimming stripped 1 base from V and 4 bases from J, with 7 bases between. The CDR3 coding sequence is TGCGCCAGCAGCCAAGTTCGGATTAATGAAAAACTGTTTTTT. Translation gives CASSQVRINEKLFF.

The chain carries TRBV27 and TRBJ2-7; D is possibly TRBD1 (6 bases). The CDR3 loop spans 14 amino acids. V was shortened by 3 bases and J by 3 bases, with 12 bases between the two germline ends. CDR1 MNHEY and CDR2 SMNVEV come from the germline V gene (reference sequence). The CDR3 here is CASSFGQNLYEQYF. CDR3 in DNA: TGTGCCAGCAGTTTTGGACAGAACCTCTACGAGCAGTACTTC.